This TCR beta chain is from a study of identical twins. Study results and caveats: Because invariant MAIT and iNKT cells could be present, zero-insertion analyses could be partly confounded. Twins' excess sharing was less marked for out-of-frame beta sequences. When twins shared out-of-frame alpha sequences, those sequences had excess low generation probability.

MiXCR was run by TCRdb on the 5' RACE reads, yielding one entry per CDR3 protein. The data contain some 570,000 distinct CDR3 sequences, around 24% of them singletons. This clonotype was counted a few times. Antigen unknown. The CDR3 consists of 12 residues. V lost 6 bases and J lost 3, with 7 bases in between. Every one of the donors was a healthy Caucasian. This sample also appeared in a second study, on yellow fever vaccine responses in identical twins.

The sample comprised CD4+ T cells sorted from blood. The sequence was collected from a woman between 18 and 29 years old in good health. V usage is TRBV12-3 or TRBV12-4 and J usage is TRBJ2-3; D is uncertain. The CDR3 DNA sequence: TGTGCCAGCAGACCCGCGACAGATACGCAGTATTTT. Translating it yields CASRPATDTQYF.